Shown below are 7 T cell receptor beta chains from a single sample sequenced in a study of T cells in tuberculosis (dated by TCRdb to the late 2010s). Library preparation used the immunoSEQ multiplex PCR assay. The clones in this table, taken by TCRdb from immuneACCESS, are in-frame only. Not every clone is retained; where verified, under half of the shortfall comes from an unresolved V gene, and the cause of the rest is unknown. This sample is represented by under 30,000 clones; about 90% of them were singletons. Approximately 6.8% of the sample goes to the ten largest clones. The time point label for this specimen denotes: new active TB diagnosis, blood taken before or within 7 days of starting treatment. This sample comprised PBMCs, obtained at tuberculosis diagnosis. All receptors come from an adult with tuberculosis.

This rearrangement joins TRBV29-1 to TRBJ2-1, with 9 bases matching TRBD2. CDR1 is SQVTM, CDR2 ANQGSEA, per germline. This CDR3 region has 16 residues. With 7 bases clipped from V and 7 bases from J, the junction kept 17 bases outside the gene matches. This CDR3 is CSAPAQVAGVLNEQFF. DNA for the CDR3: TGCAGCGCCCCCGCCCAGGTAGCGGGGGTTTTGAATGAGCAGTTCTTC.

The chain combines TRBV29-1 with TRBJ1-4, with D tentatively TRBD1 (6 bases). The CDR3 is made up of 13 amino acids. Trimming removed 3 bases from V and 8 bases from J, with 13 bases in between. Germline V lookup: CDR1 SQVTM, CDR2 ANQGSEA. The CDR3 DNA follows: TGCAGCGTTGATAAACAGGGAAGCGAAAAACTGTTTTTT. It encodes CSVDKQGSEKLFF.

The chain links TRBV28 to TRBJ1-1; TRBD1 aligns across 7 bases. V lost 7 bases, J lost 1 base, and 9 bases stayed unmatched. The CDR3 is 15 residues long. The V gene's germline CDR1 is MDHEN and CDR2 SYDVKM. CDR3 loop: CASNLGDRPNTEAFF. In DNA form, the CDR3 reads TGTGCCAGCAACTTAGGGGACAGACCGAACACTGAAGCTTTCTTT.

This CDR3 reads CASTSDREQYF. For the CDR3, the DNA is TGTGCCAGCACCTCTGACAGGGAGCAGTACTTC. V and J are TRBV2 and TRBJ2-7; D is possibly TRBD1 (6 bases). The CDR3 consists of 11 residues. Germline V gives CDR1 SNHLY, CDR2 FYNNEI. V shed 7 bases and J shed 7 bases, with 11 bases lying between them.

The rearrangement links TRBV27 to TRBJ2-1; 10 bases line up with TRBD2. V gave up 0 bases and J gave up 8 bases; unmatched junction bases: 16. Germline loops: CDR1 MNHEY, CDR2 SMNVEV (reference sequence). The CDR3 runs 19 residues. CDR3 bases: TGTGCCAGCAGTTTATCTTTGGCTAGCGGGGGCCATCACCCCCATGAGCAGTTCTTC. It encodes CASSLSLASGGHHPHEQFF.

The DNA for the CDR3 is TGTGCCTGGAGGCGGTCAGGGGGCGCGGATGGCTACACCTTC. This codes for CAWRRSGGADGYTF. This chain joins TRBV30 and TRBJ1-2; TRBD1 matches 8 bases. From germline, CDR1 is GTSNPN and CDR2 SVGIG (reference sequence). The junction had 9 bases not matched to a gene; V was cut back by 3 bases and J by 6 bases. The CDR3 spans 14 residues.

The CDR3 DNA sequence: TGCGCCAGCACCCCCGGGACAGGGAACTACGAGCAGTACTTC. This gives the protein CASTPGTGNYEQYF. This chain uses TRBV5-1 with TRBJ2-7; 9 nucleotides line up with TRBD1. The germline V gene has CDR1 SGHRS and CDR2 YFSETQ. V lost 6 bases to trimming and J lost 3 bases; unmatched junction nucleotides: 7. CDR3 length: 14 residues.